This T cell receptor beta chain was recorded in a study of T cell repertoires in cytomegalovirus infection. Overall study findings and caveats: CMV-specific TCR beta clonotypes restricted by HLA-C were the ones dominating the ex vivo response.

TCRdb re-called the reads with MiXCR, one entry per CDR3 protein. This table holds around 430,000 distinct CDR3 sequences, roughly 46% found once. A remark on this clonotype: Its cognate antigen is unknown.

Germline lookup yields CDR1 LNHDA and CDR2 SQIVND (reference sequence). Trimming removed 3 bases at V and 3 bases at J, with 14 bases between. This CDR3 has 15 amino acids. The sequence was obtained from a human donor in good health (CMV status not recorded). Some clones in this sample may be carry-over from other donors' samples. Material: cultured PBMCs, obtained from culture after CMV antigen stimulation. V is TRBV19 and J is TRBJ2-5; D might be TRBD1 (7 bases). The CDR3 DNA follows: TGTGCCAGTAGTATGGCGGGGACAGCCGAAGAGACCCAGTACTTC. Protein: CASSMAGTAEETQYF.